This T cell receptor beta chain was retrieved from a study of vaccination and CD4 T cells after COVID-19. Study findings and constraints: Convalescent patients had 304 of 307 vaccine-specific clones showing spike mono-reactivity.

An Oncomine TCR Beta short-read assay was used to sequence the DNA from cultured CD4+ T cells. TCRdb fed the PCR reads into MiXCR, producing one record per CDR3 protein. The data hold about 14,000 distinct CDR3 sequences, with more than 55% observed a single time. This sample's treatment: approximately 9-day PBMC culture with coronavirus spike peptide pools or control peptides (ViraFEST assay). ViraFEST used peptide pools to expand antigen-specific T cells, then sequenced TCRs. The CDR3 has 15 residues. Trimming at V came to 2 bases and at J to 0 bases, leaving 4 bases not matched to a gene. Germline CDR1 WNHNN, CDR2 SYGVQD (reference sequence). Of note for this clonotype: The antigen remains unidentified.

The sequence was collected from a human donor with COVID-19. The V gene is TRBV10-1, the J gene TRBJ2-7; 7 nucleotides line up with TRBD1. The sample was cultured CD4+ T cells from blood, taken after SARS-CoV-2 vaccination. The CDR3 region has the DNA TGCGCCAGCAGTGAGGAGGGGGCTTTCTCCTACGAGCAGTACTTC. Protein product: CASSEEGAFSYEQYF.